The present TCR beta chain was sequenced within a study of blood T cells in healthy people across ages (dated by TCRdb to the mid-2010s). As for the study more broadly: Template switching captured roughly one uniquely barcoded TCR beta cDNA molecule per two T cells in model experiments. Four age groups were formed from the donors: young (average 16 years), middle-aged (approximately 40), aged (roughly 59) and long-lived (roughly 81). To avoid experimental bias, donors of different ages were randomly spread across the sequencing lanes. Age-related changes in TCR beta repertoire diversity were measured in the study by deep sequencing normalized with unique cDNA molecular identifiers. Two additional independent replicas of 1 million unique cDNA reads from the same blood draw were analyzed for two donors (one aged 18 to 29 and one aged 80 or older).

Notes on this clonotype: It has no known antigen specificity. Base qualities are missing; no much larger clone stands one base away.

Including the terminal cysteine and phenylalanine, the CDR3 comprises 15 residues. CDR3 DNA only is kept here, 45 bases in frame from base 1. Beyond this particular receptor, the publication reports: Since profiling was done on bulk unsorted PBMCs, naive and antigen-experienced compartments could not be conclusively compared. The percentage of naive T cells measured by flow cytometry correlated strongly with observed TCR beta diversity. Observed TCR beta diversity per million T cells fell roughly linearly with age, and a significant reduction was already apparent by age around 44. Total diversity estimates from one million sequenced T cells were considered lower bounds and underestimates. Because the CMV infection status of the donors was unknown, age-related changes in expanded clonotypes may potentially have been confounded. Compared with the aged group, more naive CD4+ T cells, fewer expanded clones and increased TCR diversity were shown by the long-lived group, suggesting age selection.

Library creation used 5' RACE. TCRdb records Illumina HiSeq 2500 as the sequencer. A second PCR of roughly 7 to 12 cycles was performed with a sample-barcoded 5' primer and a J-beta primer mix. A unique molecular identifier was introduced onto each TCR beta cDNA molecule by a template-switch 5' adaptor carrying 12 random nucleotides. At least 2.5 million CDR3-containing paired-end reads were obtained from each sample. First-strand cDNA synthesis was performed from all RNA using the Mint cDNA synthesis kit, with priming by a TRBC-specific oligonucleotide. All cDNA was treated with uracil-DNA glycosylase and then went through a first 18-cycle PCR with the universal primers M1SS and BC2_uni_R. The original methods were these. Each sample was normalized by randomly selecting 1 million high-quality reads, each carrying a distinct molecular identifier. Instead of being binned into consensus sequences, reads that shared molecular identifiers were thrown out. MiTCR, run with a Q25 quality threshold and the strictest error-elimination algorithm, handled CDR3 identification, clonotype clustering and error correction. A nonparametric unseen species model with Euler transformation was used to estimate lower-bound total TCR beta diversity. TCRdb cleaned the public reads at Q25 with fastp, built clones with MiXCR and kept in-frame beta chains. Here each entry gathers all rows of one CDR3 protein and keeps the most common genes and DNA. For this entry, the V and J calls and clone size follow TCRdb and not the study's own pipeline. Present in this sample are fewer than 1,000,000 distinct CDR3 sequences, roughly 46% of which were seen just once. The ten largest make up around 18% of the sample.

The donors were around 39 Caucasian individuals from Russia, aged roughly 6 to 100 years, who were systemically healthy. Approximately 10 milliliters of peripheral blood were collected from each donor into EDTA-treated Vacutainer tubes. Ficoll-Paque density-gradient centrifugation was used to isolate PBMCs, with at least 6.5 million obtained per sample. Trizol reagent was used to extract total RNA from the PBMCs, yielding at least 5.5 micrograms per sample. The percentages of naive CD45RAhigh/CD27high T cells were determined by flow cytometry on a PBMC aliquot from every donor. The chain joins TRBV12-3 or TRBV12-4 to TRBJ2-1; TRBD2 is a possible D gene, resting on 6 matching bases. The receptor comes from an elderly man in good health. Input material: blood. The DNA sequence follows: TGTACGAGCAGCCAGACCGGAGGGTCCTACAATGAGCAGTTCTTC. This codes for CTSSQTGGSYNEQFF.